These T cell receptor beta chains were read from a single sample in a study of blood T cells in healthy people across ages. TCRdb independently ran MiXCR on the 5' RACE reads; one entry per CDR3 protein. Among 650,000 to 1,000,000 distinct CDR3 sequences listed, about 42% were seen once. The material sequenced was blood. These receptors were taken from a man older than 75 in good health. CDR3s include the opening cysteine and the closing phenylalanine or tryptophan. A D gene is named only where the DNA matches it firmly. A clone size is listed for some rows: how often the clone was seen (once, few, many), or a class if it is expanded.

v_call	d_call	clone_size	j_call	cdr3_aa	cdr3_nt
TRBV2	NA	few	TRBJ2-7	CASSGEGFEQYF	TGTGCCAGCAGTGGCGAGGGTTTCGAGCAGTACTTC
TRBV2	TRBD2	few	TRBJ2-1	CASRGLAGVYNEQFF	TGTGCCAGCAGGGGACTAGCGGGAGTTTACAATGAGCAGTTCTTC
TRBV28	NA	NA	TRBJ2-7	CASTPGGRSSYNEQYF	TGTGCCAGCACCCCAGGAGGACGGAGCTCCTACAATGAGCAGTACTTC
TRBV30	NA	NA	TRBJ1-1	CAWSVRRGNTEAFF	TGTGCCTGGAGTGTAAGGCGAGGGAACACTGAAGCTTTCTTT
TRBV29-1	NA	few	TRBJ2-4	CSVAPQNIQYF	TGCAGCGTGGCCCCCCAAAACATTCAGTACTTC
TRBV4-3	TRBD1	few	TRBJ2-7	CASSQRDRGMYEQYF	TGCGCCAGCAGCCAAAGGGACAGGGGGATGTACGAGCAGTACTTC
TRBV6-2/TRBV6-3	TRBD2	few	TRBJ2-1	CASSSSLAGVLGSYNEQFF	TGTGCCAGCAGTTCTTCTCTAGCGGGAGTTCTAGGCTCCTACAATGAGCAGTTCTTC
TRBV4-3	TRBD1	NA	TRBJ2-1	CASSQVSGQGQFF	TGCGCCAGCAGCCAAGTTTCGGGACAGGGGCAGTTCTTC
TRBV9	TRBD1	NA	TRBJ2-7	CASSSQDRAHEQYF	TGTGCCAGCAGCTCCCAGGACAGGGCCCACGAGCAGTACTTC
TRBV20-1	NA	NA	TRBJ2-1	CSARSLKGNEQFF	TGCAGTGCTAGAAGTTTGAAGGGCAATGAGCAGTTCTTC
TRBV5-4	NA	NA	TRBJ2-5	CASSLEAGAGGTQYF	TGTGCCAGCAGCTTGGAGGCGGGGGCCGGAGGGACCCAGTACTTC
TRBV20-1	NA	many	TRBJ2-5	CSARRGETQYF	TGCAGTGCTAGAAGGGGCGAGACCCAGTACTTC